This TCR beta chain appears in the sequencing data of a study of glioma-infiltrating T cells. Germline loops: CDR1 LNHDA, CDR2 SQIVND (reference sequence). Germline trimming cut 10 bases from V and 5 bases from J; bases unmatched to any gene: 8. CDR3 size: 14 residues. TCR alpha and beta CDR3 regions were amplified from RNA using iRepertoire nested multiplex PCR. One entry per CDR3 protein, called by TCRdb with MiXCR from the multiplex PCR reads. This repertoire shows about 410,000 distinct CDR3 sequences, roughly two fifths found once; its top ten account for around 12%. Sequencing used glioma tissue, nonneoplastic brain tissue, or PBMCs (not recorded which). The source is a human donor with low-grade glioma or glioblastoma, undergoing nonglioma brain surgery, or in good health (not recorded which). V is TRBV19 and J is TRBJ2-1; the match to TRBD1 covers 10 bases. The CDR3 spells CATTPGQGHNEQFF. In nucleotides, the CDR3 is TGTGCCACCACGCCGGGACAGGGGCACAATGAGCAGTTCTTC.